The sequence of this T cell receptor beta chain was determined in a study of vaccination effects on CD4 cells after COVID-19. About this clone itself: What it binds is unknown.

Here immunoSEQ multiplex PCR was the method, and the copy in TCRdb shows in-frame clones only, minus some. The table has about 16,000 clones, about two thirds seen once. After expansion with viral peptide pools in the ViraFEST assay, antigen-specific CD4+ T cells were sequenced. Subsequent to approximately 9 days of culture, CD4+ T cells were isolated. Two doses of BNT162b2 or mRNA-1273 vaccine were administered to participants. Nucleocapsid antibody tests were negative, and the vaccine recipients had no prior SARS-CoV-2 infection. Wells each received 2 million or so PBMC, cultured with 9 to 10 IU/ml IL-2 and roughly 9.8 ug/ml peptides. Germline V gene data show CDR1 as LGHDT and CDR2 as YNNKEL (reference sequence). There are 14 residues in the CDR3. V dropped 1 base and J dropped 6; count of bases not matched to a gene: 4.

The input for sequencing was CD4+ T cells from PBMCs cultured with SARS-CoV-2 spike peptides, taken after COVID-19 vaccination. This chain connects TRBV3-1 (or the pseudogene TRBV3-2) to TRBJ1-1, with 8 bases that match TRBD1. This TCR was sampled from a human donor who received a COVID-19 vaccine. For the CDR3, the DNA is TGTGCCAGCAGCCAAGCTGGGACAGGTGCTGAAGCTTTCTTT. It is translated as CASSQAGTGAEAFF.